This T cell receptor (beta chain) was found in a study of PD-1 blockade in classical Hodgkin lymphoma. Whole-study results and caveats: Only CD4+ TCR diversity, not CD8+, had risen significantly by C4D1. Repertoire differences have undefined causes, possibly disease activity or prior therapy. Healthy donors reportedly exceeded newly diagnosed patients in baseline TCR diversity.

The time point was: cycle 4 day 1 (C4D1), after around six weeks of nivolumab. Each patient experienced a relapse that followed autologous stem cell transplantation, and brentuximab vedotin exposure varied. Investigators isolated CD4+ T cells from thawed PBMCs through magnetic negative selection. Complete response, partial response or progressive disease made up the best responses. Data came from immunoSEQ multiplex PCR; TCRdb stores just in-frame clones and leaves some out. The sample has 25,000 to 35,000 clones; more than 80% are singletons. Remarks on this clone: What it binds is not known.

The CDR3 has 14 amino acids. In germline, CDR1 is KGHSH, CDR2 LQKENI. Trimming left V 2 bases short and J 3 bases short, with 8 bases between. Material: CD4+ T cells from blood, obtained before the fourth cycle of nivolumab. This chain joins TRBV18 and TRBJ1-3; D remains unclear. The sequence came from a human donor with classical Hodgkin lymphoma. The CDR3 DNA follows: TGTGCCAGCTCACCAATGAAGGATGGAAACACCATATATTTT. It yields the protein CASSPMKDGNTIYF. Full variable domain (outside the CDR3, taken from reference TRBV18 and TRBJ1-3): NAGVMQNPRHLVRRRGQEARLRCSPMKGHSHVYWYRQLPEEGLKFMVYLQKENIIDESGMPKERFSAEFPKEGPSILRIQQVVRGDSAAYFCASSPMKDGNTIYFGEGSWLTVV.